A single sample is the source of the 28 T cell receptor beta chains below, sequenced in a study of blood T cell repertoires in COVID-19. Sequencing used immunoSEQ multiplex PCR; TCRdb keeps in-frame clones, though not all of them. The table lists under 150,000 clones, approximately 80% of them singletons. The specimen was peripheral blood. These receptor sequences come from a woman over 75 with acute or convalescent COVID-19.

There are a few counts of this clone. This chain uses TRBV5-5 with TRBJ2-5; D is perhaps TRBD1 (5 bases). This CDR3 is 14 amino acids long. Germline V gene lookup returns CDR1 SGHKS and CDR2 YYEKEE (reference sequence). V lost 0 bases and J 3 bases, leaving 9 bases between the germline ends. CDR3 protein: CASSLATGKETQYF. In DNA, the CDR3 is TGTGCCAGCAGCTTGGCAACAGGCAAAGAGACCCAGTACTTC.

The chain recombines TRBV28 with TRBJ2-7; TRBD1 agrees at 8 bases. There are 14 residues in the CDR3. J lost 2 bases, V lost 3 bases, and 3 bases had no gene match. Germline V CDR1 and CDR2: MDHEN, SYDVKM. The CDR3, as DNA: TGTGCCAGCAGTTTGAAACAGGGGGCCTACGAGCAGTACTTC. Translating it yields CASSLKQGAYEQYF.

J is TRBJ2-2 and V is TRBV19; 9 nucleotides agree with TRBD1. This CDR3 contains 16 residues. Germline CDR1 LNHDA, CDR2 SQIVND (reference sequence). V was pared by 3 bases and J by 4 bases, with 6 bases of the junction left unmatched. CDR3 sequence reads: CASSITGGFGTGELFF. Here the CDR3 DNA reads TGTGCCAGTAGTATCACAGGGGGCTTCGGCACCGGGGAGCTGTTTTTT.

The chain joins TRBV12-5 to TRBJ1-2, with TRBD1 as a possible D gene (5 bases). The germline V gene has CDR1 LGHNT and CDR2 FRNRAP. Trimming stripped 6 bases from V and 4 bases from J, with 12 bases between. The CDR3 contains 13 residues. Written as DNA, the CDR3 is TGTGCTAGTGGCCTGGTAGGGGCCTATGGCTACACCTTC. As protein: CASGLVGAYGYTF.

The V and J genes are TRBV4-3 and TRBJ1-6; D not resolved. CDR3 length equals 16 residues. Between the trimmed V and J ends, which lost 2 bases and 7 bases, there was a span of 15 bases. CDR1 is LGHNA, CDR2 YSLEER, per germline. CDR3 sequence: CASSQLPRSGNSPLHF. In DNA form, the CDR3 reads TGCGCCAGCAGCCAATTACCCAGGTCGGGGAATTCACCCCTCCACTTT.

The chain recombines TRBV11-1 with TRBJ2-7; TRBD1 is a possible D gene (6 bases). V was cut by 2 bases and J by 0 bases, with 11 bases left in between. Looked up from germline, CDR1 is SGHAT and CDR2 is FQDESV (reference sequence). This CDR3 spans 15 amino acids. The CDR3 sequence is CASSLLGQSSYEQYF. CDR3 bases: TGTGCCAGCAGCTTACTAGGACAGAGCTCCTACGAGCAGTACTTC.

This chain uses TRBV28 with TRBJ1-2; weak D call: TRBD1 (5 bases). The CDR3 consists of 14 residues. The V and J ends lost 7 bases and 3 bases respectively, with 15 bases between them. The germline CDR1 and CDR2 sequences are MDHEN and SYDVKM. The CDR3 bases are TGTGCCAGCATCATAAGGGGCGGGGACTATGGCTACACCTTC. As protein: CASIIRGGDYGYTF.

The CDR3 here is CASSPRWTAGGMDTQYF. Written as DNA, the CDR3 is TGTGCCAGCAGCCCCCGCTGGACAGCGGGGGGCATGGATACGCAGTATTTT. This sequence joins TRBV11-2 and TRBJ2-3; 9 bases map to TRBD2. V gave up 5 bases and J gave up 6 bases; unmatched junction bases: 15. Germline-derived CDR1 and CDR2 are SGHAT and FQNNGV. CDR3 length: 17 residues.

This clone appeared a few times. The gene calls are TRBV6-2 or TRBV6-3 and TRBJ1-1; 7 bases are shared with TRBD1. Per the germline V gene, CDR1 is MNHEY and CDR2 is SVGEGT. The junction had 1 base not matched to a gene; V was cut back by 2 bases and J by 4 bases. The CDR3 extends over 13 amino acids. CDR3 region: CASSYTGVTEAFF. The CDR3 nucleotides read TGTGCCAGCAGTTACACAGGGGTCACTGAAGCTTTCTTT.

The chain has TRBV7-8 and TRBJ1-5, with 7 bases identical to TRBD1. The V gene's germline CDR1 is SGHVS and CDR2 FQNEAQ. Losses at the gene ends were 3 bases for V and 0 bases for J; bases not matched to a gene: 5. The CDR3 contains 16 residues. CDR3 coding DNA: TGTGCCAGCAGCTTGGACAGGACGAATAGCAATCAGCCCCAGCATTTT. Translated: CASSLDRTNSNQPQHF.

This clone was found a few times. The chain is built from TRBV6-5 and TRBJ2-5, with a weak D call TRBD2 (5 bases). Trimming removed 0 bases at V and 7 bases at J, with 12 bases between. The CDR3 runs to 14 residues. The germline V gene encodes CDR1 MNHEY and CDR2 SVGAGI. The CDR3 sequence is CASSYSRSEGTQYF. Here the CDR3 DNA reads TGTGCCAGCAGTTACTCGAGGTCCGAGGGGACCCAGTACTTC.

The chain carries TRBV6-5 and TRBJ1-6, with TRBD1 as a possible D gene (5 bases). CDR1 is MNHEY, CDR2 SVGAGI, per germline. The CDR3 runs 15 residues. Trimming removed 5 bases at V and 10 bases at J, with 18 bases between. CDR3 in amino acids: CASSPQTWGDSPLHF. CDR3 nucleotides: TGTGCCAGCAGTCCCCAGACGTGGGGGGACTCACCCCTCCACTTT.

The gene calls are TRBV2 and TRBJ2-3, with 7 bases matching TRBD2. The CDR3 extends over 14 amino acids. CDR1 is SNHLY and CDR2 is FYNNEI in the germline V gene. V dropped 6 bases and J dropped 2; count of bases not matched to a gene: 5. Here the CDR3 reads CASRRDYATDTQYF. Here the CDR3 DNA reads TGTGCCAGCAGGAGGGACTACGCCACAGATACGCAGTATTTT.

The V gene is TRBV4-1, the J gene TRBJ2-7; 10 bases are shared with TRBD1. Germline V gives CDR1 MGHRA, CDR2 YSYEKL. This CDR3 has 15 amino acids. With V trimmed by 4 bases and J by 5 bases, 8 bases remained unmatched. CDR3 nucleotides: TGCGCCAGCAGCCGCGGACAGGGGGAGTTGGACGAGCAGTACTTC. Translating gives CASSRGQGELDEQYF.

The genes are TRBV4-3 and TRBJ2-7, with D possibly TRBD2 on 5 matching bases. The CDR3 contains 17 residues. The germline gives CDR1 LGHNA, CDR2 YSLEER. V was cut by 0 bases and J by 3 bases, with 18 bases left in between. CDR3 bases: TGCGCCAGCAGCCAAGATATGGGGAGAGACACTAACTACGAGCAGTACTTC. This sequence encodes CASSQDMGRDTNYEQYF.

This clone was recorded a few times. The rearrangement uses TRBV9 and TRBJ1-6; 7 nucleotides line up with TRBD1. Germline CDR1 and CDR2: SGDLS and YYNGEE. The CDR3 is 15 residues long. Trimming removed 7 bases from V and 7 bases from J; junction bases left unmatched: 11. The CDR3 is CASSNGQARNSPLHF. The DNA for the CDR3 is TGTGCCAGCTCCAATGGACAGGCGAGGAATTCACCCCTCCACTTT.

CDR3 nucleotide sequence: TGTGCCAGCACCGTCTTAGAGACCCAGTACTTC. This encodes CASTVLETQYF. The chain has TRBV27 and TRBJ2-5; D is unresolved. Germline values: CDR1 MNHEY, CDR2 SMNVEV (reference sequence). The CDR3 spans 11 residues. Trimming removed 7 bases from V and 4 bases from J, with 7 bases in between.

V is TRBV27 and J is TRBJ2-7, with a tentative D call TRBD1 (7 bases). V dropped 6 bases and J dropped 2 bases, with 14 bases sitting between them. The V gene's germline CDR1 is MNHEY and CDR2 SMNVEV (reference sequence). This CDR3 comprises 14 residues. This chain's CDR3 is CASRVRGAPYEQYF. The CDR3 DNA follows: TGTGCCAGCAGGGTCAGGGGGGCCCCCTACGAGCAGTACTTC.

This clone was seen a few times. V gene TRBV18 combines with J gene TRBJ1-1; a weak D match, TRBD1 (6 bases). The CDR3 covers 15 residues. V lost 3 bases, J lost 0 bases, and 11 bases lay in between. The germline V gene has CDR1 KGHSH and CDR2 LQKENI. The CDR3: CASSPNRDMNTEAFF. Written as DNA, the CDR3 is TGTGCCAGCTCACCGAACCGGGACATGAACACTGAAGCTTTCTTT.

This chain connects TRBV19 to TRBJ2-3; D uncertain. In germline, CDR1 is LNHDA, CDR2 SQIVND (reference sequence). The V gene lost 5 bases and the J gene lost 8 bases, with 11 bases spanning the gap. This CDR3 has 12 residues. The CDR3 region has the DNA TGTGCCAGTAGTGGCGCTGCAGGTACGCAGTATTTT. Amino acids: CASSGAAGTQYF.

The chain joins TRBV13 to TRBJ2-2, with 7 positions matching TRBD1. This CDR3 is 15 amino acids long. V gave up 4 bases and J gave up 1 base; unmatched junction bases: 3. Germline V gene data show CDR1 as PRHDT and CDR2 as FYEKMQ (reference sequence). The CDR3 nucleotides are TGTGCCAGCAGCTCCGGGACAGAGAACACCGGGGAGCTGTTTTTT. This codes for CASSSGTENTGELFF.

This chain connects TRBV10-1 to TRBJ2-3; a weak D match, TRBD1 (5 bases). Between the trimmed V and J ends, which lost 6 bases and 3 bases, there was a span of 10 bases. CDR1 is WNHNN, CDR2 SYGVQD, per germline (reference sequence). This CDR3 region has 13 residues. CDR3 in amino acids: CASSPPGTDTQYF. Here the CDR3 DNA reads TGCGCCAGCAGCCCCCCAGGGACAGATACGCAGTATTTT.

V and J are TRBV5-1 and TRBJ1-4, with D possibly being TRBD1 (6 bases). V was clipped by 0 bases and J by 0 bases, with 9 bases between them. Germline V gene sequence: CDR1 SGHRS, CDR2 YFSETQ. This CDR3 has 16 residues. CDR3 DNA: TGCGCCAGCAGCTTGGGACAGGATGCAACTAATGAAAAACTGTTTTTT. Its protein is CASSLGQDATNEKLFF.

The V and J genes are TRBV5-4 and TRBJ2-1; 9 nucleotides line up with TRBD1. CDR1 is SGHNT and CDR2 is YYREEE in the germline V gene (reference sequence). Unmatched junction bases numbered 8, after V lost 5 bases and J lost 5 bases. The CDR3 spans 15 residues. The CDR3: CASSLRTGADNEQFF. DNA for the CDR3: TGTGCCAGCAGTTTAAGGACAGGGGCTGACAATGAGCAGTTCTTC.

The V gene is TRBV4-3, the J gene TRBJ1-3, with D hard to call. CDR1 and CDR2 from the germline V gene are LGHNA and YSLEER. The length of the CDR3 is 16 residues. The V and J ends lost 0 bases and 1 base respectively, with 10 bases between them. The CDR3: CASSQDSSYSGNTIYF. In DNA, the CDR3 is TGCGCCAGCAGCCAAGATTCCAGTTATTCTGGAAACACCATATATTTT.

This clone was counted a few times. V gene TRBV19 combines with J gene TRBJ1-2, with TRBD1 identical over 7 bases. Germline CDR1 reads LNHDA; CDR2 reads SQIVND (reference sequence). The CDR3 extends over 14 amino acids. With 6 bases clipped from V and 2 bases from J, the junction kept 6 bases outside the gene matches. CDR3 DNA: TGTGCCAGTAGCCCGACAGGGCTGAACTATGGCTACACCTTC. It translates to CASSPTGLNYGYTF.

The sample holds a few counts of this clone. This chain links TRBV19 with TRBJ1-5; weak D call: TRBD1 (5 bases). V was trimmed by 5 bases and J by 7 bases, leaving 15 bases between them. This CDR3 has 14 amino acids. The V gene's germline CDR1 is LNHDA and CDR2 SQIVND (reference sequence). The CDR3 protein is CASSRGRGEQPQHF. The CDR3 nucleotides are TGTGCCAGTAGTCGGGGCCGGGGGGAACAGCCCCAGCATTTT.

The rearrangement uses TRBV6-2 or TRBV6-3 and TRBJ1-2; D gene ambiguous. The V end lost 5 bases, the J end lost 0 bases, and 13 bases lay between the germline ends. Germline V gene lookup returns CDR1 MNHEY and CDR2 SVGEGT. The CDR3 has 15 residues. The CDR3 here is CASSPPSRPNYGYTF. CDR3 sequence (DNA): TGTGCCAGCAGTCCGCCTTCCAGGCCTAACTATGGCTACACCTTC.